One and the same sample provided the 27 T cell receptor beta chains below, sequenced in a study of graft-versus-host responses after intestinal transplantation. Assay used: immunoSEQ multiplex PCR; TCRdb lists only in-frame clones, some missing. The data contain over 85,000 clones, 93% of them singletons. Their cognate antigens are unknown. The sample here was unstimulated CD8+ T cells sorted from spleen or lymph node cells, taken before intestinal transplant. The receptors were gathered from a human donor who received an intestinal transplant.

This chain uses TRBV10-2 with TRBJ1-2, with 9 bases that match TRBD1. V trimming: 5 bases; J trimming: 7 bases; junction bases outside the gene matches: 5. The CDR3 loop spans 13 amino acids. Germline V lookup: CDR1 WSHSY, CDR2 SAAADI. The CDR3 sequence is CASSTTGGGGYTF. CDR3 nucleotides: TGCGCCAGCAGTACTACAGGGGGCGGTGGCTACACCTTC.

The gene calls are TRBV11-2 and TRBJ1-6, with D unclear. Germline V gene sequence: CDR1 SGHAT, CDR2 FQNNGV. V was pared by 5 bases and J by 8 bases, with 16 bases between. CDR3 size: 15 residues. The CDR3 is CASSLRGIFDSPLHF. The CDR3 nucleotides read TGTGCCAGCAGCCTACGAGGTATCTTTGATTCACCCCTCCACTTT.

CDR3 in amino acids: CASSLTYNNEQFF. Here the CDR3 DNA reads TGTGCCAGCAGCTTAACCTACAATAATGAGCAGTTCTTC. J is TRBJ2-1 and V is TRBV7-3, with D hard to call. CDR1 is SGHTA, CDR2 FQGTGA, per germline. This CDR3 comprises 13 residues. V dropped 0 bases and J dropped 7 bases, with 7 bases sitting between them.

V gene TRBV5-4 combines with J gene TRBJ2-1; D unresolved. Germline loops: CDR1 SGHNT, CDR2 YYREEE (reference sequence). This CDR3 is built from 13 residues. V was clipped by 4 bases and J by 7 bases, with 12 bases between them. This CDR3 is CASSIILANEQFF. The CDR3 nucleotides are TGTGCCAGCAGCATTATTTTAGCAAATGAGCAGTTCTTC.

In its sample, this clone was seen a few times. The rearrangement links TRBV13 to TRBJ2-7, with no clear D. The CDR3 runs 13 residues. The V end lost 3 bases, the J end lost 7 bases, and 13 bases lay between the germline ends. Looked up from germline, CDR1 is PRHDT and CDR2 is FYEKMQ (reference sequence). The CDR3 sequence: CASSFQVKGEQYF. In DNA, the CDR3 is TGTGCCAGCAGCTTCCAGGTAAAGGGTGAGCAGTACTTC.

The chain has TRBV30 and TRBJ1-1; D gene ambiguous. The CDR3 has 15 amino acids. Germline V gene lookup returns CDR1 GTSNPN and CDR2 SVGIG (reference sequence). The V end was cut by 2 bases, the J end by 6 bases, with 19 bases between. Written as DNA, the CDR3 is TGTGCCTGGAGTTTACCACGAGCGGGGATGGCTGAAGCTTTCTTT. It encodes CAWSLPRAGMAEAFF.

This clone was seen a few times. The CDR3 reads CASSRGDGRDEQYF. CDR3 in DNA: TGCGCCAGCAGCCGCGGGGACGGAAGGGACGAGCAGTACTTC. The chain employs TRBV4-1 and TRBJ2-7, with a possible D match to TRBD2 (6 bases). CDR3 size: 14 residues. The ends were cut back, 4 bases at V and 5 bases at J, with 15 bases in the middle. Germline V gives CDR1 MGHRA, CDR2 YSYEKL.

V usage is TRBV29-1 and J usage is TRBJ1-1; D is possibly TRBD1 (6 bases). The CDR3 is 12 amino acids. V dropped 3 bases and J dropped 7 bases, with 12 bases sitting between them. CDR1 SQVTM and CDR2 ANQGSEA come from the germline V gene. As DNA, the CDR3 is TGCAGCGTTGAGATAGGGGGGGATGAAGCTTTCTTT. Translated, it gives CSVEIGGDEAFF. The variable domain in full, completed from reference TRBV29-1 and TRBJ1-1, reads SAVISQKPSRDICQRGTSLTIQCQVDSQVTMMFWYRQQPGQSLTLIATANQGSEATYESGFVIDKFPISRPNLTFSTLTVSNMSPEDSSIYLCSVEIGGDEAFFGQGTRLTVV.

The chain carries TRBV7-9 and TRBJ1-2; maybe TRBD1 (5 bases). The CDR3 contains 12 residues. Germline V CDR1 and CDR2: SEHNR, FQNEAQ (reference sequence). Deletions cut 5 bases from V and 8 bases from J, with 12 bases between. The CDR3: CASSPLREGYTF. In DNA form, the CDR3 reads TGTGCCAGCAGCCCCCTCAGGGAGGGCTACACCTTC.

The chain links TRBV9 to TRBJ1-2; D is possibly TRBD1 (6 bases). Germline lookup yields CDR1 SGDLS and CDR2 YYNGEE. V dropped 2 bases and J dropped 4 bases, with 15 bases sitting between them. The CDR3 length is 15 residues. As DNA, the CDR3 is TGTGCCAGCAGCGTGGAGGGGGGCTATGGCTATGGCTACACCTTC. Protein: CASSVEGGYGYGYTF.

The chain has TRBV28 and TRBJ1-5; D is possibly TRBD1 (5 bases). The CDR3 totals 14 residues. The germline gives CDR1 MDHEN, CDR2 SYDVKM. V lost 7 bases and J lost 9, with 19 bases in between. The CDR3 bases are TGTGCCAGCACCTTTGAAGCGGGACTTGGGCCCCAGCATTTT. Protein: CASTFEAGLGPQHF.

The gene calls are TRBV4-1 and TRBJ2-1; D is unresolved. V lost 1 base, J lost 8 bases, and 9 bases lay in between. The CDR3 runs to 13 residues. Germline V gives CDR1 MGHRA, CDR2 YSYEKL. CDR3 loop: CASSQAELYEQFF. Here the CDR3 DNA reads TGCGCCAGCAGCCAAGCTGAACTCTATGAGCAGTTCTTC.

This clone was detected once. V is TRBV5-1 and J is TRBJ1-2, with D possibly TRBD1 on 5 matching bases. CDR3 length equals 16 residues. V was shortened by 4 bases and J by 4 bases, with 20 bases between the two germline ends. The germline gives CDR1 SGHRS, CDR2 YFSETQ. In DNA form, the CDR3 reads TGCGCCAGCAGCGCCACCGGGGGACCAGGTGCCTATGGCTACACCTTC. This codes for CASSATGGPGAYGYTF.

This chain joins TRBV19 and TRBJ2-1; perhaps TRBD2 as D (5 bases). The CDR3 consists of 13 residues. V was pared by 7 bases and J by 5 bases, with 12 bases between. Germline values: CDR1 LNHDA, CDR2 SQIVND (reference sequence). The CDR3 sequence: CASKLYGNNEQFF. DNA for the CDR3: TGTGCCAGTAAACTTTACGGGAACAATGAGCAGTTCTTC.

The gene calls are TRBV27 and TRBJ2-1, with D perhaps TRBD2 (5 bases). Germline-derived CDR1 and CDR2 are MNHEY and SMNVEV (reference sequence). CDR3 length equals 16 residues. V was pared by 8 bases and J by 2 bases, with 19 bases between. The CDR3 DNA sequence: TGTGCCAGCGACCAAAGTGGGAGTGTTACCTACAATGAGCAGTTCTTC. This gives the protein CASDQSGSVTYNEQFF.

The V and J genes are TRBV7-3 and TRBJ2-6; the D is unclear. Germline values: CDR1 SGHTA, CDR2 FQGTGA. CDR3 size: 13 residues. Between the trimmed V and J ends, which lost 2 bases and 4 bases, there was a span of 3 bases. The CDR3 sequence is CASSLPGANVLTF. For the CDR3, the DNA is TGTGCCAGCAGCTTACCCGGGGCCAACGTCCTGACTTTC.

CDR3 coding DNA: TGTGCCAGCAGTCCACTTCGAGAGGGGATCTACGAGCAGTACTTC. This translates into CASSPLREGIYEQYF. This chain uses TRBV6-5 with TRBJ2-7; D may be TRBD1 or TRBD2 (5 bases each). CDR1 and CDR2 (germline): MNHEY, SVGAGI. The CDR3 length is 15 residues. V was pared by 5 bases and J by 3 bases, with 17 bases between.

This sequence joins TRBV27 and TRBJ2-1, with 12 bases aligning to TRBD2. This CDR3 is 17 amino acids long. Trimming cost V 5 bases and J 5 bases; bases outside gene matches: 10. Germline values: CDR1 MNHEY, CDR2 SMNVEV (reference sequence). CDR3 in amino acids: CASSPGLAGIMNNEQFF. CDR3 nucleotide sequence: TGTGCCAGCAGTCCAGGACTAGCGGGAATTATGAACAATGAGCAGTTCTTC.

The chain couples TRBV4-2 to TRBJ1-1, with D possibly being TRBD1 (5 bases). Per the germline V gene, CDR1 is LGHNA and CDR2 is YNFKEQ. The CDR3 consists of 14 residues. Between the trimmed V and J ends, which lost 0 bases and 6 bases, there was a span of 11 bases. The CDR3 loop is CASSQDPGEAEAFF. In nucleotides, the CDR3 is TGTGCCAGCAGCCAAGATCCGGGGGAAGCTGAAGCTTTCTTT.

The chain couples TRBV5-6 to TRBJ2-1; D perhaps matches TRBD2 (5 bases). From germline, CDR1 is SGHDT and CDR2 YYEEEE. This CDR3 has 12 residues. The V end was cut by 3 bases, the J end by 4 bases, with 5 bases between. CDR3 loop: CASSSGYNEQFF. As DNA, the CDR3 is TGTGCCAGCAGCTCGGGGTACAATGAGCAGTTCTTC.

The chain combines TRBV2 with TRBJ2-2; a weak D match, TRBD2 (5 bases). Germline V gene sequence: CDR1 SNHLY, CDR2 FYNNEI. V was cut by 6 bases and J by 5 bases, with 13 bases left in between. The CDR3 is 14 residues long. DNA of the CDR3: TGTGCCAGCAGCGGTGAGGGTACAACCGGGGAGCTGTTTTTT. This encodes CASSGEGTTGELFF.

This clone was observed once. The chain uses TRBV29-1 and TRBJ2-2; D unclear. CDR3 length: 14 residues. Germline V gene lookup returns CDR1 SQVTM and CDR2 ANQGSEA. V was trimmed by 5 bases and J by 0 bases, leaving 10 bases between them. The CDR3 DNA reads as TGCAGCGTTACTACATTTACGAACACCGGGGAGCTGTTTTTT. It translates to CSVTTFTNTGELFF.

The chain recombines TRBV6-1 with TRBJ1-2, with TRBD1 matching over 10 bases. Unmatched junction bases numbered 6, after V lost 6 bases and J lost 5 bases. Germline CDR1 is MNHNS and CDR2 is SASEGT. The CDR3 sequence is 14 residues long. The CDR3 DNA follows: TGTGCCAGCAGGGAGGGACAGGGGCGTTATGGCTACACCTTC. Protein: CASREGQGRYGYTF.

The rearrangement uses TRBV28 and TRBJ2-7; TRBD2 agrees at 12 bases. The CDR3 contains 16 residues. The V segment lost 5 bases and the J segment 7 bases; nucleotides outside the gene matches: 12. In germline, CDR1 is MDHEN, CDR2 SYDVKM. The CDR3 DNA is TGTGCCAGCAGTCTCCCGGGACTAGCGGGTGTGAGGGAGCAGTACTTC. Its translation is CASSLPGLAGVREQYF.

V and J are TRBV14 and TRBJ2-7; the D call may be TRBD1 or TRBD2 (5 bases each). Trimming removed 4 bases from V and 3 bases from J, with 16 bases in between. CDR1 is SGHDN and CDR2 is FVKESK in the germline V gene. The CDR3 extends over 15 amino acids. The CDR3 DNA follows: TGTGCCAGCAGCCCCGGGACGGTTCTAGACTACGAGCAGTACTTC. It translates to CASSPGTVLDYEQYF.

The chain combines TRBV5-1 with TRBJ2-7, with 10 bases identical to TRBD1. This CDR3 has 15 amino acids. The V gene's germline CDR1 is SGHRS and CDR2 YFSETQ. Unmatched junction bases numbered 9, after V lost 2 bases and J lost 7 bases. Here the CDR3 reads CASSFLTGGSEEQYF. In DNA form, the CDR3 reads TGCGCCAGCAGCTTCCTGACAGGGGGCTCTGAGGAGCAGTACTTC. The variable domain in full, with the rest retrieved from reference TRBV5-1 and TRBJ2-7, is KAGVTQTPRYLIKTRGQQVTLSCSPISGHRSVSWYQQTPGQGLQFLFEYFSETQRNKGNFPGRFSGRQFSNSRSEMNVSTLELGDSALYLCASSFLTGGSEEQYFGPGTRLTVT.

J is TRBJ2-7 and V is TRBV6-4, with 11 bases matching TRBD2. The ends lost 7 bases at V and 0 bases at J; junction bases unmatched: 8. Per germline, CDR1 MRHNA and CDR2 SNTAGT. This CDR3 has 16 amino acids. As DNA, the CDR3 is TGTGCCAGCATTTATAGCGGGAGGGCCTCCTCCTACGAGCAGTACTTC. Amino acid sequence: CASIYSGRASSYEQYF.